This TCR beta chain was identified in a study of control samples from healthy donors and cancer patients. TCRdb's table, derived via immunoSEQ multiplex PCR, lists solely in-frame clones and lacks some. The data hold about 250,000 clones, with roughly four fifths observed a single time. Trimming left V 0 bases short and J 8 bases short, with 14 bases between. CDR1 and CDR2 from the germline V gene are SGHRS and YFSETQ. CDR3 size: 15 residues. J is TRBJ1-4 and V is TRBV5-1, with a weak D call TRBD1 (5 bases). The TCR comes from a woman aged 55-69 years with lung cancer. The sample comprised PBMCs. The CDR3, as DNA: TGCGCCAGCAGCTTGGGTCTGGGGCCCGGGGAAAAACTGTTTTTT. As protein: CASSLGLGPGEKLFF.